One sample yielded the 16 T cell receptor beta chains listed below, sequenced in a study of T cell responses to AZD1222 COVID-19 vaccine. Only in-frame clones appear in the TCRdb table, and some are missing; sequencing was by immunoSEQ multiplex PCR. The sample has 150,000 or so clones, about nine tenths seen once; the top ten hold about 1.7%. The source was peripheral blood, collected on day 0 of AZD1222 vaccination. These receptors originate from an adult in good health.

The V call is TRBV10-3, the J call TRBJ1-6, with 11 bases aligning to TRBD1. CDR3 length: 18 residues. Germline V gives CDR1 ENHRY, CDR2 SYGVKD. Trimming took 2 bases from V and 6 from J; bases not matched to a gene: 9. CDR3 coding DNA: TGTGCCATCAGTGAGCCCCACCCGGGACAGGGGGTTAATTCACCCCTCCACTTT. Translated, it gives CAISEPHPGQGVNSPLHF.

This chain joins TRBV13 and TRBJ2-1; TRBD2 agrees at 9 bases. CDR1 and CDR2 from the germline V gene are PRHDT and FYEKMQ (reference sequence). This CDR3 comprises 15 residues. V shed 6 bases, J shed 8 bases, and the junction held 11 bases outside the gene matches. CDR3: CASRYSGSSPDEQFF. The DNA of the CDR3 is TGTGCCAGCAGATATAGCGGGAGTTCCCCAGATGAGCAGTTCTTC.

The gene calls are TRBV11-2 and TRBJ2-3; TRBD1 matches at 9 bases. The germline V gene has CDR1 SGHAT and CDR2 FQNNGV. J lost 3 bases, V lost 4 bases, and 5 bases had no gene match. This CDR3 is 15 amino acids long. CDR3 nucleotides: TGTGCCAGCAGCTGGGGACAGGGTAGGACAGATACGCAGTATTTT. This sequence encodes CASSWGQGRTDTQYF.

This chain links TRBV19 with TRBJ1-5; D gene unclear. From germline, CDR1 is LNHDA and CDR2 SQIVND (reference sequence). This CDR3 contains 13 residues. Trimming pared 4 bases from V and 3 bases from J, leaving 7 bases between. This CDR3 reads CASSNFYNQPQHF. The DNA for the CDR3 is TGTGCCAGTAGTAACTTTTACAATCAGCCCCAGCATTTT. Full variable domain (missing parts from reference TRBV19 and TRBJ1-5): DGGITQSPKYLFRKEGQNVTLSCEQNLNHDAMYWYRQDPGQGLRLIYYSQIVNDFQKGDIAEGYSVSREKKESFPLTVTSAQKNPTAFYLCASSNFYNQPQHFGDGTRLSIL.

The sample holds one count of this clone. The rearrangement links TRBV6-2 or TRBV6-3 to TRBJ1-1, with a possible D match to TRBD1 (5 bases). Between the trimmed V and J ends, which lost 2 bases and 6 bases, there was a span of 13 bases. The CDR3 has 14 amino acids. Germline V gene lookup returns CDR1 MNHEY and CDR2 SVGEGT. In DNA form, the CDR3 reads TGTGCCAGCAGTTACGGGGGAGCGACACCTGAAGCTTTCTTT. It encodes CASSYGGATPEAFF.

The V call is TRBV9, the J call TRBJ2-1; TRBD1 agrees at 9 bases. Trimming cost V 3 bases and J 1 base; bases outside gene matches: 8. This CDR3 contains 17 residues. Germline V CDR1 and CDR2: SGDLS, YYNGEE. In nucleotides, the CDR3 is TGTGCCAGCAGCGCACGGGGACAGGGCCCTTCCTACAATGAGCAGTTCTTC. This gives the protein CASSARGQGPSYNEQFF.

This clone was recorded once. V usage is TRBV5-8 and J usage is TRBJ1-1; 7 positions match TRBD1. Losses at the gene ends were 4 bases for V and 3 bases for J; bases not matched to a gene: 9. The CDR3 is made up of 15 amino acids. CDR1 SGHTS and CDR2 YDEGEE come from the germline V gene. CDR3 nucleotide sequence: TGTGCCAGCAGCCGACAGGGAGCCTCGGACACTGAAGCTTTCTTT. Its translation is CASSRQGASDTEAFF.

The gene calls are TRBV7-9 and TRBJ1-4; unclear D gene. The CDR3 spans 18 residues. Germline V gene lookup returns CDR1 SEHNR and CDR2 FQNEAQ (reference sequence). V shed 1 base and J shed 0 bases, with 15 bases lying between them. The CDR3 here is CASSLGIQRIATNEKLFF. CDR3 in DNA: TGTGCCAGCAGCTTAGGGATACAGAGAATTGCAACTAATGAAAAACTGTTTTTT. Looking up the rest from reference TRBV7-9 and TRBJ1-4 gives the full variable domain: DTGVSQNPRHKITKRGQNVTFRCDPISEHNRLYWYRQTLGQGPEFLTYFQNEAQLEKSRLLSDRFSAERPKGSFSTLEIQRTEQGDSAMYLCASSLGIQRIATNEKLFFGSGTQLSVL.

This chain links TRBV28 with TRBJ1-5, with TRBD1 matching 10 bases. The length of the CDR3 is 15 residues. The V and J ends lost 7 bases and 6 bases, in that order; junction bases with no gene match: 9. Germline lookup yields CDR1 MDHEN and CDR2 SYDVKM. CDR3 region: CASIRGTGVSQPQHF. The CDR3 DNA follows: TGTGCCAGCATTCGTGGGACAGGGGTTAGTCAGCCCCAGCATTTT.

V and J are TRBV19 and TRBJ2-1; D assignment may be TRBD1 or TRBD2 (5 bases each). Germline CDR1 reads LNHDA; CDR2 reads SQIVND (reference sequence). CDR3 length: 15 residues. The V end was cut by 3 bases, the J end by 8 bases, with 17 bases between. Here the CDR3 reads CASSMYGTQVYEQFF. In nucleotides, the CDR3 is TGTGCCAGTAGTATGTACGGGACGCAGGTGTATGAGCAGTTCTTC. Full variable domain (outside the CDR3, taken from reference TRBV19 and TRBJ2-1): DGGITQSPKYLFRKEGQNVTLSCEQNLNHDAMYWYRQDPGQGLRLIYYSQIVNDFQKGDIAEGYSVSREKKESFPLTVTSAQKNPTAFYLCASSMYGTQVYEQFFGPGTRLTVL.

The chain joins TRBV6-2 or TRBV6-3 to TRBJ1-4; 10 bases match TRBD1. The CDR3 consists of 17 residues. Germline loops: CDR1 MNHEY, CDR2 SVGEGT. Germline trimming cut 0 bases from V and 8 bases from J; bases unmatched to any gene: 9. CDR3 region: CASSYSWDRGDEEKLFF. The CDR3 DNA is TGTGCCAGCAGTTACTCATGGGACAGGGGTGACGAAGAAAAACTGTTTTTT.

V is TRBV19 and J is TRBJ2-1; TRBD2 aligns across 14 bases. There are 14 residues in the CDR3. Germline V lookup: CDR1 LNHDA, CDR2 SQIVND (reference sequence). V lost 8 bases and J lost 9; bases outside the gene matches: 6. CDR3 amino acids: CASFGTSGSSEQFF. The DNA of the CDR3 is TGTGCCAGTTTTGGGACTAGCGGGAGTTCTGAGCAGTTCTTC.

This rearrangement joins TRBV5-1 to TRBJ1-2; tentative D call: TRBD1 (6 bases). The CDR3 is 16 residues long. Trimming took 0 bases from V and 8 from J, leaving 20 bases between them. The germline CDR1 and CDR2 sequences are SGHRS and YFSETQ. This CDR3 is CASSLVAPDRIRGYTF. The DNA of the CDR3 is TGCGCCAGCAGCTTGGTGGCCCCCGACAGGATTAGGGGCTACACCTTC.

The rearrangement links TRBV7-9 to TRBJ1-5; no clear D gene. The CDR3 sequence is 14 residues long. Trimming removed 1 base at V and 0 bases at J, with 4 bases between. CDR1 is SEHNR, CDR2 FQNEAQ, per germline (reference sequence). For the CDR3, the DNA is TGTGCCAGCAGCTTAGTGAGTAGCAATCAGCCCCAGCATTTT. It encodes CASSLVSSNQPQHF.

This chain joins TRBV28 and TRBJ1-2; 8 nucleotides agree with TRBD1. The CDR3 runs 12 residues. Trimming cost V 11 bases and J 3 bases; bases outside gene matches: 5. In germline, CDR1 is MDHEN, CDR2 SYDVKM. The CDR3 region is CALKTGDYGYTF. The CDR3 DNA is TGTGCCCTAAAGACAGGGGACTATGGCTACACCTTC.

The V call is TRBV27, the J call TRBJ2-7; 11 nucleotides align to TRBD2. This CDR3 has 16 amino acids. V shed 2 bases and J 3 bases; nucleotides not matched to a gene: 6. Germline loops: CDR1 MNHEY, CDR2 SMNVEV (reference sequence). This CDR3 is CASSLGASGRNYEQYF. The CDR3 DNA reads TGTGCCAGCAGTTTAGGGGCTAGCGGGAGGAACTACGAGCAGTACTTC.